Described below is a single T cell receptor beta chain sequence and its context. The sample contains more than one DNA sequence encoding this CDR3. Clones were sequenced by immunoSEQ multiplex PCR, and TCRdb holds only the in-frame ones, with some missing. The sample lists about 660,000 clones, approximately 89% occurring once. The sample is drawn from a study of shared T cell receptors in the human thymus. This same sample was also part of a study on human thymus T cells.

The sequenced sample was thymocytes. This receptor was taken from a boy in the first two years of life with a congenital heart defect.

As DNA, the CDR3 is TGTGCCAGCAGCCCCCACTACGAGCAGTACTTC. It encodes CASSPHYEQYF. V gene TRBV11-2 combines with J gene TRBJ2-7, with unresolved D. The CDR3 has 11 residues. The V and J ends lost 5 bases and 3 bases respectively, with 5 bases between them. The V gene's germline CDR1 is SGHAT and CDR2 FQNNGV.